Listed below are T cell receptor beta chains from one sample, sequenced in a study of blood T cell repertoires in COVID-19. Profiling relied on immunoSEQ multiplex PCR, and the TCRdb table lists in-frame clones only, not all of them. The sample yields some 40,000 clones, more than 85% seen once. Sequencing was done on a sample of peripheral blood. These receptor sequences come from a man aged 65 to 79 with acute or convalescent COVID-19. CDR3s include the opening cysteine and the closing phenylalanine or tryptophan.

v_call,j_call,cdr3_aa
TRBV7-2,TRBJ1-6,CASRSGLTVSPLHF
TRBV5-1,TRBJ2-3,CASSLGLDTQYF
TRBV9,TRBJ2-5,CASSVGPTSGQETQYF
TRBV15,TRBJ2-1,CATSRDPTGESEQFF
TRBV11-2,TRBJ2-3,CASSSGPSGSGYADTQYF
TRBV5-8,TRBJ2-1,CASSFGSGAYNEQFF
TRBV6-2/TRBV6-3,TRBJ2-2,CASSLQGAGELFF
TRBV29-1,TRBJ1-2,CSVKVSEGFSGYTF
TRBV7-2,TRBJ1-5,CASSWTGKDQPQHF
TRBV7-2,TRBJ1-5,CASSRDSRSNQPQHF
TRBV12-5,TRBJ2-1,CASGTAGGTPYNEQFF
TRBV19,TRBJ1-5,CASSKGRGLNQPQHF
TRBV5-1,TRBJ1-2,CASSSNPGQGAGGYTF
TRBV28,TRBJ1-5,CASTRTGYSNQPQHF
TRBV19,TRBJ2-2,CASSIAGAATGELFF
TRBV5-6,TRBJ2-3,CASSLGLSTDTQYF
TRBV7-2,TRBJ2-3,CASSPADSITDTQYF